A selection of T cell receptor beta chains follows, all from one sample in a study of T cells in Graves' hyperthyroidism and ophthalmopathy. Using its own MiXCR run on the multiplex PCR reads, TCRdb lists one record per CDR3 protein. Of fewer than 450,000 distinct CDR3 sequences listed, around 20% were seen once; the top ten hold less than 45%. Sequences were obtained from blood. The source is a man younger than 35 with Graves' ophthalmopathy. The CDR3 runs from the conserved cysteine through the conserved F or W. A D gene is named only where the DNA matches it firmly. Part of the rows lack a size; the others show once, few, many or a class for expanded clones.

-	TRBV7-2	-	TRBJ2-7	15	CASSLALSTLDEQYF	TGTGCCAGCAGCTTAGCGCTTAGCACCCTTGACGAGCAGTACTTC
-	TRBV7-9	many	TRBJ2-1	12	CASSAGGNEQFF	TGTGCCAGCAGCGCCGGAGGGAATGAGCAGTTCTTC
TRBD1	TRBV12-3/TRBV12-4	many	TRBJ1-2	16	CASSPPPGQGTEGYTF	TGTGCCAGCAGTCCCCCGCCCGGACAGGGAACGGAGGGCTACACCTTC
-	TRBV14	-	TRBJ2-3	12	CASSQDRGTQYF	TGTGCCAGCAGCCAAGACAGGGGTACGCAGTATTTT
-	TRBV2	many	TRBJ2-2	14	CASMADANTGELFF	TGTGCCAGCATGGCGGATGCTAACACCGGGGAGCTGTTTTTT
-	TRBV29-1	few	TRBJ2-3	16	CSSNGRGITSTDTQYF	TGCAGCTCTAATGGACGGGGGATAACTAGCACAGATACGCAGTATTTT
TRBD1	TRBV6-2/TRBV6-3	-	TRBJ2-7	13	CASSPGQSREQYF	TGTGCCAGCAGTCCGGGACAGTCCCGCGAGCAGTACTTC
TRBD1	TRBV10-3	-	TRBJ1-3	15	CAISGQGATGNTIYF	TGTGCCATCAGTGGACAGGGGGCGACTGGAAACACCATATATTTT
-	TRBV7-9	few	TRBJ1-2	11	CATFVVYGYTF	TGTGCCACCTTCGTGGTCTATGGCTACACCTTC
TRBD2	TRBV7-2	-	TRBJ2-7	14	CASRPSGRGYEQYF	TGTGCCAGCAGACCTAGCGGGAGAGGGTACGAGCAGTACTTC
TRBD2	TRBV3-1	many	TRBJ2-5	17	CASSQDGTSGPRETQYF	TGTGCCAGCAGCCAAGATGGGACTAGCGGCCCTCGAGAGACCCAGTACTTC
-	TRBV20-1	few	TRBJ2-1	11	CSAFTSPKQFF	TGCAGTGCCTTTACTAGCCCCAAGCAGTTCTTC
TRBD1	TRBV5-1	many	TRBJ2-1	15	CASSSLTGGYNEQFF	TGCGCCAGCAGCTCCCTGACAGGGGGATACAATGAGCAGTTCTTC
-	TRBV27	few	TRBJ2-7	13	CASSDRGSYEQYF	TGTGCCAGCAGTGATCGGGGTTCCTACGAGCAGTACTTC
-	TRBV12-3/TRBV12-4	many	TRBJ2-7	15	CASSLATGISGEQYF	TGTGCCAGCAGTTTAGCAACGGGGATATCGGGCGAGCAGTACTTC
-	TRBV19	-	TRBJ2-1	20	CASSIRQGVSSGPRGNEQFF	TGTGCCAGTAGTATTAGACAGGGGGTGTCTAGCGGGCCCCGGGGCAATGAGCAGTTCTTC
-	TRBV2	many	TRBJ1-5	14	CASSEQLSNQPQHF	TGTGCCAGCAGTGAGCAGCTTAGCAATCAGCCCCAGCATTTT
TRBD1	TRBV9	many	TRBJ1-2	14	CASSVGGTGAGYTF	TGTGCCAGCAGCGTAGGTGGGACAGGGGCCGGCTACACCTTC
-	TRBV6-1	-	TRBJ1-4	14	CASRRQLDNEKLFF	TGTGCCAGCAGAAGACAGCTAGATAATGAAAAACTGTTTTTT
-	TRBV7-8	many	TRBJ1-1	15	CASSLAVGMNTEAFF	TGTGCCAGCAGCCTCGCTGTGGGAATGAACACTGAAGCTTTCTTT
-	TRBV3-1	many	TRBJ1-1	14	CASSQDLGGAEAFF	TGTGCCAGCAGCCAAGATCTCGGGGGCGCTGAAGCTTTCTTT
TRBD1	TRBV15	many	TRBJ2-7	15	CATSSDYGQGDEQYF	TGTGCCACCAGCAGCGACTACGGACAGGGGGACGAGCAGTACTTC
-	TRBV28	-	TRBJ1-2	15	CASNTGPQTHYGYTF	TGTGCCAGCAACACGGGCCCACAGACCCACTATGGCTACACCTTC
TRBD1	TRBV19	few	TRBJ1-1	17	CASSLGQGQKMNTEAFF	TGTGCCAGTAGCCTGGGCCAGGGACAGAAAATGAACACTGAAGCTTTCTTT
-	TRBV6-1	many	TRBJ2-4	13	CASKVWDGDIQYF	TGTGCCAGCAAAGTCTGGGATGGAGACATTCAGTACTTC
-	TRBV12-3/TRBV12-4	many	TRBJ1-2	13	CASSLTRNYGYTF	TGTGCCAGCAGCCTGACTAGGAACTATGGCTACACCTTC
TRBD2	TRBV20-1	many	TRBJ2-7	12	CSAGLGSYEQYF	TGCAGTGCCGGACTAGGCTCCTACGAGCAGTACTTC
TRBD1	TRBV20-1	-	TRBJ2-1	14	CSASRRTGVDEQFF	TGCAGTGCTAGTAGGAGGACAGGGGTCGATGAGCAGTTCTTC
-	TRBV12-3/TRBV12-4	few	TRBJ2-7	12	CASNEGGYEQYF	TGTGCCAGCAACGAAGGGGGCTACGAGCAGTACTTC
-	TRBV6-2/TRBV6-3	-	TRBJ2-2	13	CASSTTNTGELFF	TGTGCCAGCAGCACCACAAACACCGGGGAGCTGTTTTTT
-	TRBV20-1	many	TRBJ1-5	16	CSAGDRTATYNQPQHF	TGCAGTGCCGGAGACAGGACCGCTACCTACAATCAGCCCCAGCATTTT
TRBD1	TRBV6-1	many	TRBJ1-1	14	CASSYGTGNTEAFF	TGTGCCAGCAGTTATGGGACAGGGAACACTGAAGCTTTCTTT
-	TRBV7-9	-	TRBJ2-2	11	CAAGSTGELFF	TGTGCCGCGGGGAGCACCGGGGAGCTGTTTTTT
TRBD1	TRBV6-1	few	TRBJ2-2	16	CASSEEDRVGTGELFF	TGTGCCAGCAGTGAAGAGGACAGGGTCGGCACCGGGGAGCTGTTTTTT
-	TRBV6-1	many	TRBJ2-5	14	CASSSTGRRETQYF	TGTGCCAGCAGTTCGACAGGCCGACGGGAGACCCAGTACTTC
TRBD1	TRBV13	many	TRBJ1-4	15	CASSLAGQGGEKLFF	TGTGCCAGCAGCTTAGCGGGACAGGGAGGAGAAAAACTGTTTTTT
TRBD1	TRBV19	few	TRBJ1-5	15	CASNAGYGTGLPQHF	TGTGCCAGTAATGCCGGCTACGGGACAGGTCTGCCCCAGCATTTT
TRBD1	TRBV11-1	-	TRBJ1-2	14	CASSLNTGVVGYTF	TGTGCCAGCAGCTTAAATACAGGGGTGGTTGGCTACACCTTC
-	TRBV7-8	few	TRBJ1-2	15	CASSPRGAVSDGYTF	TGTGCCAGCAGCCCTAGAGGGGCGGTATCGGATGGCTACACCTTC
-	TRBV5-5	-	TRBJ2-2	16	CASSSGAVTVTGELFF	TGTGCCAGCAGCTCTGGAGCGGTTACGGTCACCGGGGAGCTGTTTTTT
TRBD2	TRBV11-2	many	TRBJ2-3	20	CASSLDRWLAGVLSTDTQYF	TGTGCCAGCAGCTTAGATCGGTGGCTAGCGGGGGTACTGAGCACAGATACGCAGTATTTT
-	TRBV2	many	TRBJ2-7	16	CASSEAVGGLTDEQYF	TGTGCCAGCAGTGAAGCGGTCGGGGGGCTTACTGACGAGCAGTACTTC
-	TRBV7-2	many	TRBJ2-1	12	CASSAQAVEQFF	TGTGCCAGCAGCGCCCAAGCGGTCGAGCAGTTCTTC
-	TRBV6-1	-	TRBJ1-5	14	CASSESGKNQPQHF	TGTGCCAGCAGTGAATCAGGGAAGAATCAGCCCCAGCATTTT
-	TRBV5-8	few	TRBJ1-6	13	CASSLGVDSPLHF	TGTGCCAGCAGCTTGGGGGTGGATTCACCCCTCCACTTT
TRBD1	TRBV4-2	-	TRBJ1-1	15	CASSQEGTGGSEAFF	TGTGCCAGCAGCCAAGAGGGGACAGGGGGCTCTGAAGCTTTCTTT
-	TRBV20-1	few	TRBJ2-2	14	CSARVLANTGELFF	TGCAGTGCTAGAGTTCTAGCGAACACCGGGGAGCTGTTTTTT
-	TRBV5-5	few	TRBJ1-4	15	CASSLPDRLNEKLFF	TGTGCCAGCAGCTTACCGGACAGACTTAATGAAAAACTGTTTTTT
-	TRBV10-3	-	TRBJ1-6	17	CAISEGGIGVANSPLHF	TGTGCCATCAGTGAGGGGGGCATAGGAGTTGCCAATTCACCCCTCCACTTT
-	TRBV7-9	many	TRBJ1-2	13	CASSLGVSGGYTF	TGTGCCAGCAGCTTAGGGGTCTCAGGAGGCTACACCTTC
-	TRBV12-3/TRBV12-4	-	TRBJ1-6	13	CASRKTGNSPLHF	TGTGCCAGCAGGAAAACAGGGAATTCACCCCTCCACTTT
-	TRBV6-1	few	TRBJ1-5	17	CASSEATGLYSNQPQHF	TGTGCCAGCAGTGAAGCTACGGGCCTCTATAGCAATCAGCCCCAGCATTTT
-	TRBV20-1	-	TRBJ1-2	13	CSAPYRDPSGYTF	TGCAGTGCTCCATACAGGGACCCGTCTGGCTACACCTTC
-	TRBV24-1	-	TRBJ2-7	14	CATSDPGEPNEQYF	TGTGCCACCAGTGATCCAGGGGAACCGAACGAGCAGTACTTC